A single T cell receptor (beta chain) is shown here with its context. Its antigen is not yet known. Per-nucleotide qualities are absent, and no much larger clonotype sits a single base away. Reading the germline V gene gives CDR1 SGHTA and CDR2 FQGNSA. From the cysteine through the phenylalanine, the CDR3 covers 15 amino acids. Of the read, only the CDR3 DNA is kept; its 45 bases are in frame from base 1. V and J lose 5 bases and 7 bases, and a span of 18 bases separates them. This entry is derived from a study of shared clonotypes between healthy human individuals (dated by TCRdb to 2018 to 2020). Context from the whole study: Two women and a few men aged 18 to 49 years were included in the cohort. For each donor, three plates each were used for CD4 naive and CD4 memory, two plates were used for CD8 naive, and one plate was used for CD8 memory. To estimate repertoire size and how much clonotypes are shared between individuals, the study performed deep sequencing of blood TCR repertoires from roughly five healthy adults. Different laboratories and diverse techniques were used to prepare libraries and sequence TCR repertoires, to increase sequencing depth and limit assay-specific biases. Between about 0.8 and 9 billion PBMCs per donor were obtained by leukapheresis. The investigation overall reported the following: Even with the large sequencing depth, rarefaction of the sorted-subset datasets indicated that sequencing was incomplete. Pairwise subsampling indicated that sequencing depth was expected to affect the degree of clonotype sharing among donors. Sharing across several donors was observed for around 5% of naive CD4, 3% to 3.5% of naive CD8, roughly 2.3% of memory CD4, and approximately 0.41% of memory CD8 clonotypes. Clonotypes shared by all four sorted-subset donors showed higher generation probabilities than non-shared clonotypes. Naive subsets generally had larger estimated clonotype richness than memory subsets. Sampling was restricted to blood, and TCR repertoires in tissues likely differ from the TCR repertoires found in blood. Because the study included a small number of donors, the genetic and exposure-history diversity represented was limited.

Donors were healthy HIV-negative adults with no recently reported acute infections or vaccinations. Only Caucasian adults living in Nashville, Tennessee, USA were represented among the donors. CD4+ T cells were enriched by magnetic negative selection; naive cells were then positively selected on CD45RA, and the negative fraction formed the memory subset. Blood was collected by leukapheresis, and PBMCs were isolated by Ficoll-Histopaque density gradient centrifugation and then cryopreserved in liquid nitrogen vapor phase. Purity and quantity of every magnetically sorted T cell population were checked by analytical flow cytometry. From each sorted fraction, genomic DNA was isolated and quantified by UV absorbance on a Nanodrop 2000c. TCR CDR3 regions were amplified from genomic DNA by multiplex PCR using the deep immunoSEQ assay. For each cell subset, the extracted genomic DNA was distributed evenly across all wells of several immunoSEQ 96-well plates, and each plate served as one replicate. For sorted subsets, around 200 ng genomic DNA, equal to 30,000 or so T cell genomes, was loaded into each replicate PCR. The purified libraries were quantified using a Qubit 3.0 fluorometer, sized with a Bioanalyzer 2100, and then quantified again using the KAPA Library Quantification kit. A separate single-read 150-cycle Illumina NextSeq 550 flow cell was used to sequence each immunoSEQ 96-well plate. As for the original processing: Because only junctional sequences without quality scores were contained in the immunoSEQ output, filtering matching that applied to full-length reads could not be performed. To assign V/J genes and CDR3, sequences were annotated against IMGT germline references using PyIR, a Python wrapper for IgBLAST v1.9. Reads with weak V/J assignments (E-value above 1e-6), missing CDR3, stop codons, out-of-frame junctions, or ambiguous translated residues were removed. V3J clonotypes were defined as sequences sharing the same inferred V gene, J gene, and CDR3 amino acid sequence. Percentage overlap between repertoires was calculated by dividing the number of shared unique clonotypes by the size of the smaller repertoire. Repertoire richness was assessed with RTK rarefaction, the Chao1 estimator, and Recon v2.1 estimates of unobserved clonotypes. Generation probabilities were computed with OLGA for all TCRbeta clonotypes obtained by the gDNA method from several donors. Drawn from immuneACCESS, this table holds only the in-frame rearrangements with V and J called that TCRdb kept. Clones are partly lost; checked studies trace under half to an unresolved V gene and leave the rest unexplained. V and J calls and clone size follow that table, whereas D and trimming were derived from the DNA. This sample comprises a few million clones, more than 80% of them detected only once. The ten top clones hold over 0.12% of the sample.

This chain joins TRBV7-2 to TRBJ2-1; 6 matching bases give a weak D call of TRBD2. Sequenced sample: naive CD4+ T cells sorted from blood. The cell subset or site label for this specimen denotes: CD45RA+ positively selected. The sequence derives from a man younger than 35 in good health. This receptor carries the CDR3 CASSASSVSRNEQFF. The DNA sequence follows: TGTGCCAGCAGCGCCTCTAGCGTTAGCCGTAATGAGCAGTTCTTC.